This T cell receptor (beta chain) was observed in a study of T cell changes during pregnancy in multiple sclerosis. TCRdb's table, derived via immunoSEQ multiplex PCR, lists solely in-frame clones and lacks some. The sample lists 25,000 to 35,000 clones; nearly 90% were seen once. The CDR3 totals 16 residues. The ends lost 2 bases at V and 2 bases at J; junction bases unmatched: 1. Germline V CDR1 and CDR2: MRHNA, SNTAGT. The TCR sequence derives from a female donor with multiple sclerosis, enrolled in a pregnancy study. The rearrangement uses TRBV6-4 and TRBJ2-6, with 9 bases fitting TRBD2. This specimen was CD8+ T cells from peripheral blood mononuclear cells, taken in the second trimester of pregnancy. In DNA form, the CDR3 reads TGTGCCAGCAGTGACGCGGGAGGGGCTGGGGCCAACGTCCTGACTTTC. Encoded protein: CASSDAGGAGANVLTF.